This T cell receptor beta chain comes out of a study of neurological immune-mediated disorders. V lost 5 bases, J lost 4 bases, and 13 bases lay in between. The CDR3 consists of 14 residues. CDR1 SGHAT and CDR2 FQNNGV come from the germline V gene. MiXCR, applied by TCRdb to the 5' RACE reads, yields one record per CDR3 protein. The table lists 75,000 to 80,000 distinct CDR3 sequences, 5% to 5.5% of them singletons. 2 million PBMCs stored at -80 C were the source of the unsorted libraries. The chain uses TRBV11-2 and TRBJ2-3; D is ambiguous. The source material was PBMCs. The receptor was isolated from a woman in her twenties or thirties with multiple sclerosis. The CDR3 protein is CASSPAEWPDTQYF. Here the CDR3 DNA reads TGTGCCAGCAGCCCCGCCGAATGGCCAGATACGCAGTATTTT.